The TCR beta chain under discussion was sequenced for a study of T cell repertoires in cytomegalovirus infection. MiXCR, applied by TCRdb to the reads, yields one record per CDR3 protein. The sample includes over 85,000 distinct CDR3 sequences, 15% to 20% of them seen just once. This clonotype was seen repeatedly, ten times or more. This CDR3 has 16 residues. The germline CDR1 and CDR2 sequences are SGHTA and FQGNSA. The ends lost 0 bases at V and 6 bases at J; junction bases unmatched: 7. The chain couples TRBV7-2 to TRBJ2-2, with 7 bases identical to TRBD1. Sequencing was carried out using PBMCs. This sequence originates from a human donor in good health (CMV status not recorded). Some clones in this sample may be carry-over from other donors' samples. CDR3 residues: CASSLARGMTAGELFF. The CDR3 region has the DNA TGTGCCAGCAGCTTAGCCAGGGGGATGACGGCCGGGGAGCTGTTTTTT.